This T cell receptor (beta chain) is from a study of regulatory T cells in long-lasting Graves disease. Study results and limitations: Sampling was limited to peripheral blood rather than thyroid tissue. Preferential use of TRBV28, TRBJ1-2 and TRBJ2-5 was seen in persistent disease. Relative to new patients (roughly 1,000), persistent patients exhibited greater sharing of public clonotypes (2,741). TCR diversity was lower in persistent than newly diagnosed Graves' disease.

CDR1 is LGHDT, CDR2 YNNKEL, per germline (reference sequence). This CDR3 is built from 17 residues. Deletions cut 4 bases from V and 2 bases from J, with 17 bases between. Time point in this sample: persistent/refractory GD, antithyroid drugs over 5 years with positive TRAb. Researchers made the TCR library from RNA that was extracted from PBMCs. Both iRepertoire HTBI primers and Arm-PCR of CDR3 regions were used to build the TCR beta libraries. Each CDR3 protein gets one entry after TCRdb re-called the multiplex PCR reads with MiXCR. The sample lists about 470,000 distinct CDR3 sequences; around 21% were seen once. This clonotype was recorded a few times. What it binds is not known.

V gene TRBV3-1 combines with J gene TRBJ2-2, with D perhaps matching TRBD2 (6 bases). The clonotype was recovered from a female donor with Graves disease. Sequenced here: peripheral blood mononuclear cells (PBMCs), sampled when the disease was refractory, from a patient treated with antithyroid drugs. The CDR3, as DNA: TGTGCCAGCAGCCCCCTGAGGGCGGGGACTAACACCGGGGAGCTGTTTTTT. This sequence encodes CASSPLRAGTNTGELFF.